The 18 T cell receptor beta chains below all came from one sample that was sequenced in a study of OX40 agonist ivuxolimab in advanced cancers. The table came from immunoSEQ multiplex PCR; TCRdb's copy has only in-frame clones and leaves some out. The sample carries 8,500 to 13,000 clones, over 70% recorded once. The sequenced sample was CD4+ or CD8+ T cells sorted from blood, obtained in a trial of the OX40 agonist ivuxolimab. The receptors originated from an adult with an advanced solid tumor such as melanoma, head and neck, liver or kidney cancer.

This clone was seen a single time. The rearrangement joins TRBV27 to TRBJ2-7, with TRBD2 matching over 7 bases. CDR1 is MNHEY and CDR2 is SMNVEV in the germline V gene (reference sequence). The CDR3 extends over 13 amino acids. After removal of 5 bases from V and 3 bases from J, the junction contained 4 bases not matched to a gene. The chain's CDR3 is CASSPGLNYEQYF. CDR3 coding DNA: TGTGCCAGCAGTCCGGGACTAAACTACGAGCAGTACTTC.

The chain has TRBV4-1 and TRBJ2-4; 7 bases fit TRBD1. Germline V lookup: CDR1 MGHRA, CDR2 YSYEKL. The V segment lost 11 bases and the J segment 8 bases; nucleotides outside the gene matches: 6. CDR3 length: 11 amino acids. CDR3 residues: CAAGGDDIQYF. The CDR3 bases are TGCGCCGCAGGGGGTGATGACATTCAGTACTTC.

The genes are TRBV5-1 and TRBJ2-2; D is unclear. The germline CDR1 and CDR2 sequences are SGHRS and YFSETQ. Trimming took 1 base from V and 1 from J, leaving 5 bases between them. This CDR3 region has 14 residues. The CDR3, as DNA: TGCGCCAGCAGCTTGAATAGGAACACCGGGGAGCTGTTTTTT. This codes for CASSLNRNTGELFF.

The V and J genes are TRBV7-9 and TRBJ2-6; D is undetermined. The germline CDR1 and CDR2 sequences are SEHNR and FQNEAQ (reference sequence). V was cut by 5 bases and J by 2 bases, with 13 bases left in between. The CDR3 has 16 residues. The CDR3 region has the DNA TGTGCCAGCAGCCTCAGTAAATTTACTGGGGCCAACGTCCTGACTTTC. It specifies CASSLSKFTGANVLTF.

J is TRBJ2-5 and V is TRBV11-1; D perhaps matches TRBD2 (5 bases). The germline CDR1 and CDR2 sequences are SGHAT and FQDESV (reference sequence). Deletions cut 1 base from V and 5 bases from J, with 17 bases between. This CDR3 region has 16 residues. As DNA, the CDR3 is TGTGCCAGCAGCTTAGTAATTGAGCCGAGGAGGGAGACCCAGTACTTC. This gives the protein CASSLVIEPRRETQYF.

This CDR3 is CASSESQTDSYEQYF. CDR3 nucleotide sequence: TGTGCCAGCAGTGAAAGCCAAACTGACTCCTACGAGCAGTACTTC. J is TRBJ2-7 and V is TRBV6-1; D unresolved. Per germline, CDR1 MNHNS and CDR2 SASEGT. CDR3 length: 15 amino acids. The V gene lost 2 bases and the J gene lost 0 bases, with 11 bases spanning the gap.

The chain is built from TRBV6-5 and TRBJ1-2; 7 bases align to TRBD1. CDR1 is MNHEY and CDR2 is SVGAGI in the germline V gene. V gave up 5 bases and J gave up 2 bases; unmatched junction bases: 2. The CDR3 is 13 residues long. The CDR3 protein is CASSTGENYGYTF. The CDR3 DNA reads as TGTGCCAGCAGTACAGGGGAGAACTATGGCTACACCTTC.

This rearrangement joins TRBV4-2 to TRBJ1-2; no definite D call. V lost 0 bases, J lost 0 bases, and 11 bases lay in between. Germline CDR1 LGHNA, CDR2 YNFKEQ. CDR3 length equals 16 residues. CDR3 DNA: TGTGCCAGCAGCCAAGAACACGGCGGGACTAACTATGGCTACACCTTC. Translation: CASSQEHGGTNYGYTF.

V usage is TRBV7-2 and J usage is TRBJ1-1; D unclear. Germline V gene lookup returns CDR1 SGHTA and CDR2 FQGNSA. The V and J ends lost 4 bases and 3 bases respectively, with 15 bases between them. The CDR3 runs to 15 residues. CDR3 sequence reads: CASSSPPGGDTEAFF. The DNA for the CDR3 is TGTGCCAGCAGCTCGCCTCCCGGCGGGGACACTGAAGCTTTCTTT.

The chain carries TRBV27 and TRBJ1-6; the D is unclear. Trimming shortened V by 6 bases and J by 13 bases, and 13 bases separated the two germline ends. The CDR3 runs to 12 residues. CDR1 is MNHEY, CDR2 SMNVEV, per germline (reference sequence). In DNA, the CDR3 is TGTGCCAGCAGCACATCCAGGAACCCCCTCCACTTT. This encodes CASSTSRNPLHF.

This clone was seen a few times. This chain joins TRBV9 and TRBJ2-1; TRBD1 agrees at 8 bases. With V trimmed by 3 bases and J by 3 bases, 5 bases remained unmatched. CDR3 length equals 15 residues. CDR1 and CDR2 (germline): SGDLS, YYNGEE. DNA of the CDR3: TGTGCCAGCAGCGGACAGGGGAACCTCTACAATGAGCAGTTCTTC. As protein: CASSGQGNLYNEQFF.

The gene calls are TRBV2 and TRBJ1-1, with D uncertain. Germline V gene sequence: CDR1 SNHLY, CDR2 FYNNEI. The CDR3 length is 9 residues. V gave up 5 bases and J gave up 8 bases, with 3 bases separating them. This chain's CDR3 is CASSLEAFF. For the CDR3, the DNA is TGTGCCAGCAGTCTCGAAGCTTTCTTT.

Details on this clone: At one end the junction does not follow the germline gene, possibly because of a read error. The V and J genes are TRBV2 and TRBJ2-5; 9 bases are a match to TRBD2. Germline CDR1 reads SNHLY; CDR2 reads FYNNEI. The CDR3 loop spans 14 amino acids. This CDR3 is CASREAGGRETQYF. The CDR3 nucleotides are TGTGCCAGCAGAGAAGCGGGGGGCAGGGAGACCCAGTACTTC.

The rearrangement uses TRBV27 and TRBJ1-1; D not resolved. This CDR3 has 13 amino acids. V was clipped by 9 bases and J by 4 bases, with 15 bases between them. CDR1 MNHEY and CDR2 SMNVEV come from the germline V gene (reference sequence). This chain's CDR3 is CASAPSFFTEAFF. The CDR3, as DNA: TGTGCCAGTGCTCCGTCCTTCTTCACTGAAGCTTTCTTT.

The chain joins TRBV11-3 to TRBJ1-2; D gene unclear. CDR3 length: 12 amino acids. V lost 5 bases, J lost 10 bases, and 14 bases lay in between. Looked up from germline, CDR1 is SGHNT and CDR2 is YENEEA. The CDR3 protein is CASSPTRNYYTF. The CDR3 DNA sequence: TGTGCCAGCAGCCCCACCCGGAACTACTACACCTTC. The full variable domain, in which reference TRBV11-3 and TRBJ1-2 provide the parts outside the CDR3, is EAGVVQSPRYKIIEKKQPVAFWCNPISGHNTLYWYLQNLGQGPELLIRYENEEAVDDSQLPKDRFSAERLKGVDSTLKIQPAELGDSAVYLCASSPTRNYYTFGSGTRLTVV.

This clone ranks as medium-sized. Other DNA sequences from this sample encode an identical CDR3 as well. This CDR3 reads CASSLGGSATEAFF. The DNA of the CDR3 is TGTGCCAGCAGCTTAGGGGGGTCGGCCACTGAAGCTTTCTTT. J is TRBJ1-1 and V is TRBV7-3, with a possible D match to TRBD1 (5 bases). CDR3 length: 14 amino acids. The germline V gene has CDR1 SGHTA and CDR2 FQGTGA. Between the trimmed V and J ends, which lost 2 bases and 4 bases, there was a span of 11 bases. The complete variable domain, with remaining parts taken from reference TRBV7-3 and TRBJ1-1, reads GAGVSQTPSNKVTEKGKYVELRCDPISGHTALYWYRQSLGQGPEFLIYFQGTGAADDSGLPNDRFFAVRPEGSVSTLKIQRTERGDSAVYLCASSLGGSATEAFFGQGTRLTVV.

The rearrangement links TRBV15 to TRBJ2-3, with 12 bases fitting TRBD2. From germline, CDR1 is LNHNV and CDR2 YYDKDF (reference sequence). The CDR3 is 18 amino acids. Germline trimming cut 0 bases from V and 3 bases from J; bases unmatched to any gene: 7. In DNA, the CDR3 is TGTGCCACCAGCAGAGATCTAGCGGGGGGGCCGAGTACAGATACGCAGTATTTT. It encodes CATSRDLAGGPSTDTQYF.

This chain connects TRBV7-3 to TRBJ2-5; TRBD1 matches at 8 bases. The CDR3 loop spans 13 amino acids. The ends lost 5 bases at V and 5 bases at J; junction bases unmatched: 4. Germline CDR1 and CDR2: SGHTA and FQGTGA. Written as DNA, the CDR3 is TGTGCCAGCAGCCCGACAGGGGTTGAGACCCAGTACTTC. This gives the protein CASSPTGVETQYF.